The rows below give T cell receptor beta chains drawn from one sample of a study of T-cell reconstitution after alpha-beta-depleted transplantation in children. TCRdb recomputed calls from the PCR reads with MiXCR, one row per CDR3 protein. The sample lists 700,000 to 850,000 distinct CDR3 sequences, around 15% occurring once. The material sequenced was PBMCs, mostly from graft donor cells, taken 360 days after TCRalphabeta/CD19-depleted stem cell transplant. These receptors were obtained from a male patient aged 10 to 17 who had a stem cell transplant for acute lymphoblastic leukemia, so the T cells may come from the graft donor. Both conserved end residues are part of each CDR3. The D gene is left open where the match is weak. Where a row states a size, it is once, few, many or the class of an expanded clone; other rows omit it.

V gene: TRBV5-1
clone size: few
D gene: NA
J gene: TRBJ2-7
CDR3 protein: CASSLWSTGSSYEQYF
CDR3 DNA: TGCGCCAGCAGCTTGTGGTCCACAGGGTCCTCCTACGAGCAGTACTTC

V gene: TRBV5-1
clone size: many
D gene: TRBD2
J gene: TRBJ2-7
CDR3 protein: CASSLAGGREQYF
CDR3 DNA: TGCGCCAGCAGCTTGGCGGGAGGGCGCGAGCAGTACTTC

V gene: TRBV5-1
clone size: few
D gene: NA
J gene: TRBJ2-1
CDR3 protein: CASSAPEALSYNEQFF
CDR3 DNA: TGCGCCAGCAGCGCTCCTGAGGCACTTTCCTACAATGAGCAGTTCTTC

V gene: TRBV5-1
clone size: few
D gene: NA
J gene: TRBJ2-7
CDR3 protein: CASSFNTEGQQYF
CDR3 DNA: TGCGCCAGCAGCTTCAACACCGAAGGTCAGCAGTACTTC

V gene: TRBV19
clone size: NA
D gene: NA
J gene: TRBJ1-2
CDR3 protein: CASAGRIANYGYTF
CDR3 DNA: TGTGCCAGTGCGGGACGGATAGCTAACTATGGCTACACCTTC

V gene: TRBV2
clone size: many
D gene: NA
J gene: TRBJ2-4
CDR3 protein: CASGGSLAKNIQYF
CDR3 DNA: TGTGCCAGCGGGGGGAGCCTAGCCAAAAACATTCAGTACTTC

V gene: TRBV12-3/TRBV12-4
clone size: NA
D gene: TRBD2
J gene: TRBJ2-3
CDR3 protein: CASSRTGLATDTQYF
CDR3 DNA: TGTGCCAGCAGCAGGACGGGACTAGCGACAGATACGCAGTATTTT

V gene: TRBV9
clone size: few
D gene: NA
J gene: TRBJ1-1
CDR3 protein: CASSVGQGQENTEAFF
CDR3 DNA: TGTGCCAGCAGCGTAGGCCAGGGGCAAGAAAACACTGAAGCTTTCTTT

V gene: TRBV10-3
clone size: NA
D gene: NA
J gene: TRBJ2-3
CDR3 protein: CAISVRGHTDTQYF
CDR3 DNA: TGTGCCATCAGTGTAAGAGGCCACACAGATACGCAGTATTTT

V gene: TRBV5-1
clone size: NA
D gene: TRBD2
J gene: TRBJ2-3
CDR3 protein: CASSQAGGPDTQYF
CDR3 DNA: TGCGCCAGCAGCCAAGCGGGAGGGCCAGATACGCAGTATTTT

V gene: TRBV7-9
clone size: few
D gene: NA
J gene: TRBJ1-2
CDR3 protein: CASSLVSTGSYGYTF
CDR3 DNA: TGTGCCAGCAGCTTAGTTTCAACGGGGAGCTATGGCTACACCTTC

V gene: TRBV6-5
clone size: many
D gene: NA
J gene: TRBJ1-1
CDR3 protein: CASSYSGGNTEAFF
CDR3 DNA: TGTGCCAGCAGTTACTCGGGGGGGAACACTGAAGCTTTCTTT

V gene: TRBV7-9
clone size: NA
D gene: NA
J gene: TRBJ2-3
CDR3 protein: CASSLGGISRSTQYF
CDR3 DNA: TGTGCCAGCAGCTTAGGCGGCATCTCGAGGAGCACGCAGTATTTT

V gene: TRBV5-1
clone size: few
D gene: TRBD2
J gene: TRBJ2-5
CDR3 protein: CASSLATREGLETQYF
CDR3 DNA: TGCGCCAGCAGCTTGGCCACGCGGGAGGGCCTCGAGACCCAGTACTTC

V gene: TRBV19
clone size: few
D gene: NA
J gene: TRBJ2-7
CDR3 protein: CASSMRDSYEQYF
CDR3 DNA: TGTGCCAGTAGTATGAGGGACTCCTACGAGCAGTACTTC

V gene: TRBV28
clone size: NA
D gene: NA
J gene: TRBJ2-3
CDR3 protein: CASSIRHLGSTDTQYF
CDR3 DNA: TGTGCCAGCAGTATTCGACACTTAGGGAGCACAGATACGCAGTATTTT

V gene: TRBV12-3/TRBV12-4
clone size: NA
D gene: NA
J gene: TRBJ1-2
CDR3 protein: CASRRALGTGEVYGYTF
CDR3 DNA: TGTGCCAGCAGAAGGGCTCTAGGGACCGGGGAGGTCTATGGCTACACCTTC

V gene: TRBV28
clone size: few
D gene: NA
J gene: TRBJ2-1
CDR3 protein: CASSFEGLAQTFVEQFF
CDR3 DNA: TGTGCCAGCAGTTTTGAGGGGCTAGCCCAAACTTTTGTTGAGCAGTTCTTC

V gene: TRBV12-3/TRBV12-4
clone size: NA
D gene: NA
J gene: TRBJ2-7
CDR3 protein: CASRPSASYEQYF
CDR3 DNA: TGTGCCAGCAGACCGTCAGCCTCCTACGAGCAGTACTTC

V gene: TRBV7-9
clone size: NA
D gene: NA
J gene: TRBJ2-1
CDR3 protein: CASSPYVGPNEQFF
CDR3 DNA: TGTGCCAGCAGCCCATACGTAGGGCCCAATGAGCAGTTCTTC

V gene: TRBV11-2
clone size: few
D gene: TRBD1
J gene: TRBJ2-5
CDR3 protein: CASSPGTVWATGETQYF
CDR3 DNA: TGTGCCAGCAGCCCCGGGACAGTTTGGGCCACCGGGGAGACCCAGTACTTC

V gene: TRBV7-3
clone size: NA
D gene: NA
J gene: TRBJ2-1
CDR3 protein: CASSWSGNSYNEQFF
CDR3 DNA: TGTGCCAGCAGCTGGTCAGGGAACTCCTACAATGAGCAGTTCTTC

V gene: TRBV5-1
clone size: many
D gene: TRBD1
J gene: TRBJ2-3
CDR3 protein: CASSLEQGGTDTQYF
CDR3 DNA: TGCGCCAGCAGCTTGGAACAGGGGGGCACAGATACGCAGTATTTT

V gene: TRBV5-1
clone size: few
D gene: NA
J gene: TRBJ2-1
CDR3 protein: CASSGLAPGTSSYNEQFF
CDR3 DNA: TGCGCCAGCAGCGGACTGGCCCCCGGGACAAGCTCCTACAATGAGCAGTTCTTC

V gene: TRBV5-1
clone size: many
D gene: NA
J gene: TRBJ2-2
CDR3 protein: CASSYLQMTNTGELFF
CDR3 DNA: TGCGCCAGCAGCTACTTACAGATGACGAACACCGGGGAGCTGTTTTTT

V gene: TRBV10-3
clone size: few
D gene: TRBD2
J gene: TRBJ2-1
CDR3 protein: CAISDPGGYEQFF
CDR3 DNA: TGTGCCATCAGTGACCCGGGGGGATATGAGCAGTTCTTC

V gene: TRBV13
clone size: NA
D gene: NA
J gene: TRBJ2-4
CDR3 protein: CASSLAAGSGIQYF
CDR3 DNA: TGTGCCAGCAGCTTAGCTGCAGGGAGCGGCATTCAGTACTTC

V gene: TRBV29-1
clone size: few
D gene: TRBD1
J gene: TRBJ2-1
CDR3 protein: CSAILQDRPYNEQFF
CDR3 DNA: TGCAGCGCTATCCTCCAGGACAGGCCATACAATGAGCAGTTCTTC

V gene: TRBV5-1
clone size: many
D gene: TRBD2
J gene: TRBJ2-3
CDR3 protein: CASSLATSGRATDTQYF
CDR3 DNA: TGCGCCAGCAGCTTGGCTACTAGCGGGAGGGCCACAGATACGCAGTATTTT

V gene: TRBV6-1
clone size: few
D gene: NA
J gene: TRBJ1-5
CDR3 protein: CASSQTGNSNQPQHF
CDR3 DNA: TGTGCCAGCAGTCAAACAGGGAATAGCAATCAGCCCCAGCATTTT

V gene: TRBV5-1
clone size: NA
D gene: TRBD1
J gene: TRBJ2-7
CDR3 protein: CASSLDSGTGGTEQYF
CDR3 DNA: TGCGCCAGCAGCTTGGATAGCGGGACAGGGGGCACGGAACAGTACTTC

V gene: TRBV29-1
clone size: NA
D gene: NA
J gene: TRBJ2-1
CDR3 protein: CSVANRVGEQFF
CDR3 DNA: TGCAGCGTAGCAAACAGGGTCGGTGAGCAGTTCTTC

V gene: TRBV9
clone size: NA
D gene: NA
J gene: TRBJ2-7
CDR3 protein: CASSVAQGAYEQYF
CDR3 DNA: TGTGCCAGCAGCGTAGCGCAGGGCGCCTACGAGCAGTACTTC

V gene: TRBV12-3/TRBV12-4
clone size: once
D gene: NA
J gene: TRBJ1-1
CDR3 protein: CASTMGVGLTEAFF
CDR3 DNA: TGTGCCAGCACTATGGGCGTGGGACTCACTGAAGCTTTCTTT

V gene: TRBV4-1
clone size: many
D gene: TRBD2
J gene: TRBJ2-1
CDR3 protein: CPCSGGREGLNEQFF
CDR3 DNA: TGCCCCTGTTCTGGGGGGCGGGAGGGCCTCAATGAGCAGTTCTTC

V gene: TRBV10-3
clone size: many
D gene: NA
J gene: TRBJ2-5
CDR3 protein: CAINSLVGETQYF
CDR3 DNA: TGTGCCATCAACTCACTAGTAGGAGAGACCCAGTACTTC

V gene: TRBV20-1
clone size: NA
D gene: NA
J gene: TRBJ1-1
CDR3 protein: CSARRFTEAIF
CDR3 DNA: TGCAGTGCCCGCAGGTTTACTGAAGCTATCTTT